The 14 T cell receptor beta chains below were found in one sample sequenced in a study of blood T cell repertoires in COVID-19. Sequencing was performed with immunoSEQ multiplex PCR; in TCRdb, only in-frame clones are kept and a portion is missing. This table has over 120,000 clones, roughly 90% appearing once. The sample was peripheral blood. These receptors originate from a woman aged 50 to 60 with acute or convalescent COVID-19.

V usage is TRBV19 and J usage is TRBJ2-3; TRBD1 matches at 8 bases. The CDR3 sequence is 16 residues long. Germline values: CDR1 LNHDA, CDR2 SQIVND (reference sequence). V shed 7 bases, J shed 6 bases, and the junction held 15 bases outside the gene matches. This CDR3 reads CASTNLGQGVGDTQYF. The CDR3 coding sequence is TGTGCCAGTACCAATCTAGGACAGGGAGTTGGCGATACGCAGTATTTT.

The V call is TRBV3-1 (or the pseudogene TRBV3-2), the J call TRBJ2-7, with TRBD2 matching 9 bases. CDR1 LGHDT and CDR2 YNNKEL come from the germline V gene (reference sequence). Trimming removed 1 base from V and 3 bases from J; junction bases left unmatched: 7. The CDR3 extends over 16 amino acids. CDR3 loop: CASSQVLSGGSYEQYF. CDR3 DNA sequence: TGTGCCAGCAGCCAAGTCCTAAGCGGGGGGAGCTACGAGCAGTACTTC.

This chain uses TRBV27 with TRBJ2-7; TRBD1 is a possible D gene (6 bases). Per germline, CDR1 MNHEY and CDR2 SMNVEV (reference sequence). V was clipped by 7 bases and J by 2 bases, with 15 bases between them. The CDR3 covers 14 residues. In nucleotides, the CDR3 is TGTGCCAGCACCGTACAGGGTCCTCCCTACGAGCAGTACTTC. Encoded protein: CASTVQGPPYEQYF.

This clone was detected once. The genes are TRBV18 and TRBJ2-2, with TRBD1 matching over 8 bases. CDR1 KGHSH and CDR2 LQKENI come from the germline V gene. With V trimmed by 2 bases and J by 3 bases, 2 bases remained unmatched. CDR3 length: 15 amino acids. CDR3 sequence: CASSPRTGYTGELFF. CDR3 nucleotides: TGTGCCAGCTCACCAAGGACAGGGTACACCGGGGAGCTGTTTTTT.

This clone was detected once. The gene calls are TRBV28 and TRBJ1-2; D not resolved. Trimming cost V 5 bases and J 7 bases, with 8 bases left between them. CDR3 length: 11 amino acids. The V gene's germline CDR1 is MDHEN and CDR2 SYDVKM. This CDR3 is CASSQTSGYTF. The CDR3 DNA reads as TGTGCCAGCAGTCAGACATCTGGCTACACCTTC.

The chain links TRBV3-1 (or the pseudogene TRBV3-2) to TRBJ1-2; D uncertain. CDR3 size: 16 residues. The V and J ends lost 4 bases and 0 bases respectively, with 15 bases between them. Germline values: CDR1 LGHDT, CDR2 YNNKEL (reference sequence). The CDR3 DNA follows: TGTGCCAGCAGCCCCTTTCTGAGGGTAGCTAACTATGGCTACACCTTC. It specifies CASSPFLRVANYGYTF.

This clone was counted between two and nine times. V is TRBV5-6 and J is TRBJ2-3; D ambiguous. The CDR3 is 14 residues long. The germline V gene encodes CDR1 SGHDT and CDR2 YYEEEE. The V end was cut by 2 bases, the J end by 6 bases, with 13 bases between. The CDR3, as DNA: TGTGCCAGCAGCTTAACGGCCATGAGGGATACGCAGTATTTT. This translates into CASSLTAMRDTQYF. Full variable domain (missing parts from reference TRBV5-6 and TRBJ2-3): DAGVTQSPTHLIKTRGQQVTLRCSPKSGHDTVSWYQQALGQGPQFIFQYYEEEERQRGNFPDRFSGHQFPNYSSELNVNALLLGDSALYLCASSLTAMRDTQYFGPGTRLTVL.

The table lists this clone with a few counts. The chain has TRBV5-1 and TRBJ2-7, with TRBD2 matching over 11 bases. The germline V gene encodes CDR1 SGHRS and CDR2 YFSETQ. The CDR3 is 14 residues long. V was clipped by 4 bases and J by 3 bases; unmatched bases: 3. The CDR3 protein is CASSPTSGNYEQYF. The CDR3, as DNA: TGCGCCAGCAGCCCGACTAGCGGGAACTACGAGCAGTACTTC. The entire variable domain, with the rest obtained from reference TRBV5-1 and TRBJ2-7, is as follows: KAGVTQTPRYLIKTRGQQVTLSCSPISGHRSVSWYQQTPGQGLQFLFEYFSETQRNKGNFPGRFSGRQFSNSRSEMNVSTLELGDSALYLCASSPTSGNYEQYFGPGTRLTVT.

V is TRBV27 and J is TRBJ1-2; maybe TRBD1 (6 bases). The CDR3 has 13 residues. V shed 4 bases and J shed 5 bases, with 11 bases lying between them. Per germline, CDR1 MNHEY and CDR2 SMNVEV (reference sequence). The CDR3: CASSSGGAYGYTF. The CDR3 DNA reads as TGTGCCAGCAGTTCGGGGGGCGCATATGGCTACACCTTC.

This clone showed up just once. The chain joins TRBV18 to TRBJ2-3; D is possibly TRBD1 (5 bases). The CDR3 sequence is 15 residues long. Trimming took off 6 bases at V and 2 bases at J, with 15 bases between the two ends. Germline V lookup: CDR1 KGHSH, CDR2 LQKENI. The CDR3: CASSPGLGDTDTQYF. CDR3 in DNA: TGTGCCAGCTCGCCAGGGTTAGGAGACACAGATACGCAGTATTTT.

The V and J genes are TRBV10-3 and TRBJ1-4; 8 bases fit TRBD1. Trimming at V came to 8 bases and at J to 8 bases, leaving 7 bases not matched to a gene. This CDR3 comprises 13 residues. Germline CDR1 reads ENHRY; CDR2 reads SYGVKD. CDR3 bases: TGTGCCATCTCGCAGGGGGCGGGAGAAAAACTGTTTTTT. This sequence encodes CAISQGAGEKLFF.

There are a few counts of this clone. DNA of the CDR3: TGTGCCAGCCAGGACAGGGAAGGCAGTGCTGAAGCTTTCTTT. Protein product: CASQDREGSAEAFF. The genes are TRBV7-3 and TRBJ1-1; 8 nucleotides match TRBD1. The CDR3 consists of 14 residues. Germline CDR1 is SGHTA and CDR2 is FQGTGA. The V and J ends lost 8 bases and 6 bases, in that order; junction bases with no gene match: 11.

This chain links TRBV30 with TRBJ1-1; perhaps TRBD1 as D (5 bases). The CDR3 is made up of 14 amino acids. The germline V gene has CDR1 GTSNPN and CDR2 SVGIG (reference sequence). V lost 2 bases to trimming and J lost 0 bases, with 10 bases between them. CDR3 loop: CAWSIGAVNTEAFF. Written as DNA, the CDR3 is TGTGCCTGGAGTATAGGGGCGGTGAACACTGAAGCTTTCTTT.

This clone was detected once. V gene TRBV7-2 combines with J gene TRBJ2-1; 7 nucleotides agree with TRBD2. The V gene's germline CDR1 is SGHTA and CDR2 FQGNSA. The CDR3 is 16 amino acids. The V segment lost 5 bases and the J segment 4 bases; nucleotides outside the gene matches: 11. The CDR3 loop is CASSALTSALYNEQFF. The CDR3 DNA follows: TGTGCCAGCAGCGCTTTAACTAGCGCCCTATACAATGAGCAGTTCTTC.